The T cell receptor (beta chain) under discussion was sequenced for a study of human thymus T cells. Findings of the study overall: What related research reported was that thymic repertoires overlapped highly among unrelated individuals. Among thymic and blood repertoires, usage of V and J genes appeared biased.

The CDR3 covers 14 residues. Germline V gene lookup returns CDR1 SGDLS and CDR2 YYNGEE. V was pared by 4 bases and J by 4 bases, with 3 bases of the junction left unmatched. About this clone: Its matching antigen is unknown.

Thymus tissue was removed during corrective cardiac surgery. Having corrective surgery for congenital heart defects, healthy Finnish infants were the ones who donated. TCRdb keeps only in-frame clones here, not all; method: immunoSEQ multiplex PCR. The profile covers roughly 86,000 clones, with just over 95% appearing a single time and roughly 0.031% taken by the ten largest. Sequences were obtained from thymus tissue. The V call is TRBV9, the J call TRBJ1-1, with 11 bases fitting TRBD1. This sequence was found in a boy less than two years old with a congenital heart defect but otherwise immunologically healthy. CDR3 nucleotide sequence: TGTGCCAGCAGCTTTGGGACAGGGGGCACTGAAGCTTTCTTT. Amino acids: CASSFGTGGTEAFF.